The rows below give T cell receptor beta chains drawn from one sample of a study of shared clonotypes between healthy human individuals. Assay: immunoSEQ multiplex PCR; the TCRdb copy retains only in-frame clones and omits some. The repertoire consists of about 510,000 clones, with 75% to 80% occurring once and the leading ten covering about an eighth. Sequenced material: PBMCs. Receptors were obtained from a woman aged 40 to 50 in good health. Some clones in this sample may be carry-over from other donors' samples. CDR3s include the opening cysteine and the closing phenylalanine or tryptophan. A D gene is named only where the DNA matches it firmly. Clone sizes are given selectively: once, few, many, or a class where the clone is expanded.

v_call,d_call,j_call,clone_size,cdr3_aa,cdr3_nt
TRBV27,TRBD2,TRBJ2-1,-,CASSLVGTRANEQFF,TGTGCCAGCAGTTTGGTTGGGACTAGGGCCAATGAGCAGTTCTTC
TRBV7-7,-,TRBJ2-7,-,CASSFNAAPAYEQYF,TGTGCTAGCAGCTTCAACGCCGCCCCAGCTTACGAGCAGTACTTC
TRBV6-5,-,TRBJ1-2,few,CASSRGGTGYTF,TGTGCCAGCAGTCGGGGGGGCACGGGCTACACCTTC
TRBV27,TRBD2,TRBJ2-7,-,CASRTGGGRAYEQYF,TGTGCCAGCAGGACTGGTGGCGGGAGAGCCTACGAGCAGTACTTC
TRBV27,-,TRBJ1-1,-,CASSLTRPHVTEAFF,TGTGCCAGCAGTTTGACAAGGCCTCATGTCACTGAAGCTTTCTTT
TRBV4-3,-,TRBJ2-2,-,CASSQVGPNTGELFF,TGCGCCAGCAGCCAAGTCGGACCGAACACCGGGGAGCTGTTTTTT
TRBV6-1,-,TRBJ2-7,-,CASMTTGRASYEQYF,TGTGCCAGCATGACGACAGGGAGGGCCTCCTACGAGCAGTACTTC
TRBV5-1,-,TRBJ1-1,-,CASSFGENTEAFF,TGCGCCAGCAGCTTTGGGGAGAACACTGAAGCTTTCTTT
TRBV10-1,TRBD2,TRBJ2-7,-,CASSDEGVPAKGGEQYF,TGCGCCAGCAGTGATGAAGGGGTACCGGCCAAGGGAGGGGAGCAGTACTTC
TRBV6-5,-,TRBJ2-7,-,CASSYGESSYEQYF,TGTGCCAGCAGTTACGGCGAGAGCTCCTACGAGCAGTACTTC
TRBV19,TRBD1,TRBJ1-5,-,CASTPDRENQPQHF,TGTGCCAGTACTCCGGACAGGGAGAATCAGCCCCAGCATTTT
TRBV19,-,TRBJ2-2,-,CASSIRRTKSGELFF,TGTGCCAGTAGTATTCGGAGGACTAAATCCGGGGAGCTGTTTTTT
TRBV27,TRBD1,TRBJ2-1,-,CASSQRQGGNEQFF,TGTGCCAGCAGTCAACGACAGGGCGGGAATGAGCAGTTCTTC
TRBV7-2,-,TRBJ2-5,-,CASSSLQETQYF,TGTGCCAGCAGCTCCCTTCAGGAGACCCAGTACTTC
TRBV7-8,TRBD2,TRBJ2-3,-,CASSLSYRAGERDTQYF,TGTGCCAGCAGCTTATCATACCGCGCGGGAGAAAGAGATACGCAGTATTTT
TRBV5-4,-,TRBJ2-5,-,CASSLESRSKETQYF,TGTGCCAGCAGCTTGGAGAGCAGGAGTAAAGAGACCCAGTACTTC
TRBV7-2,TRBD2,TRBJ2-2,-,CASSLVAGGPPGELFF,TGTGCCAGCAGCTTAGTAGCGGGGGGACCCCCCGGGGAGCTGTTTTTT
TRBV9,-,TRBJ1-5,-,CASSVGGGAQPQHF,TGTGCCAGCAGCGTAGGAGGGGGAGCTCAGCCCCAGCATTTT
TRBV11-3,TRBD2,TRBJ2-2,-,CASSLGLAGRTGELFF,TGTGCCAGCAGCTTAGGACTAGCGGGTAGAACCGGGGAGCTGTTTTTT
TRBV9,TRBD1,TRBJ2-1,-,CASSVDLNRGEQFF,TGTGCCAGCAGCGTAGACCTCAACAGGGGTGAGCAGTTCTTC
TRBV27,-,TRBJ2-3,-,CASSPRAQDTQYF,TGTGCCAGCAGCCCTCGGGCCCAGGATACGCAGTATTTT
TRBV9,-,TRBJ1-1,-,CASSGGDISTEAFF,TGTGCCAGCAGCGGGGGGGACATTAGCACTGAAGCTTTCTTT
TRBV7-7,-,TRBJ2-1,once,CASSPQGYGGEQFF,TGTGCCAGCAGCCCCCAAGGGTATGGAGGTGAGCAGTTCTTC
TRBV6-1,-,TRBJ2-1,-,CASSEAGGSYNEQFF,TGTGCCAGCAGTGAAGCAGGGGGGTCCTACAATGAGCAGTTCTTC
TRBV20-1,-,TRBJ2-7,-,CSAIGAEQYF,TGCAGTGCTATAGGGGCCGAGCAGTACTTC